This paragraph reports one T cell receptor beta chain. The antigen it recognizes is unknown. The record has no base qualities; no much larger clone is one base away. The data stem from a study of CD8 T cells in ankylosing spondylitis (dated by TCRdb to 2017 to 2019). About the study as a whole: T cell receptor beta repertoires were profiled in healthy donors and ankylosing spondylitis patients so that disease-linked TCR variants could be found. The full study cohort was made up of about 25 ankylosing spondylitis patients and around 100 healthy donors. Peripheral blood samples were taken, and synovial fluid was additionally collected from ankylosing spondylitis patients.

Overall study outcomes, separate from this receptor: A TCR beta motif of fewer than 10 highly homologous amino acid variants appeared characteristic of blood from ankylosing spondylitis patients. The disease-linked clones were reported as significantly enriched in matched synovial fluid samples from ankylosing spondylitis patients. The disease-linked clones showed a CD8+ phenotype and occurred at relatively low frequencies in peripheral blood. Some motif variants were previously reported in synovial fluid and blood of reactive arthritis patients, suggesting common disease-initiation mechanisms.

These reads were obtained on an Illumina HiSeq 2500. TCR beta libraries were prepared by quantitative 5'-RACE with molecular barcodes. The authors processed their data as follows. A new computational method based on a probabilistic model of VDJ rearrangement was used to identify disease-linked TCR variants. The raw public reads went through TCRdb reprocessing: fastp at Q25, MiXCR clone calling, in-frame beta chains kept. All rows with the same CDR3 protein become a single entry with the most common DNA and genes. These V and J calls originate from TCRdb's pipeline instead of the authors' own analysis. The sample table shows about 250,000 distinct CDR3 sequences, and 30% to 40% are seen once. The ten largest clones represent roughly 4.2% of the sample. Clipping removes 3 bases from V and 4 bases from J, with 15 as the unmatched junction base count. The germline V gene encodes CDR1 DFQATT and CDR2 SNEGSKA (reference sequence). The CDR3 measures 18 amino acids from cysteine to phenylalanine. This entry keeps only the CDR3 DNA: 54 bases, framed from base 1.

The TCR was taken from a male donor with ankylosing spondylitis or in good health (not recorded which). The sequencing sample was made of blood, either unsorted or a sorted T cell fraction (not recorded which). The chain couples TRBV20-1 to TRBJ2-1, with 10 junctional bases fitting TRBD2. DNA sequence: TGCAGTGCTAGTGGGCTAGCGGGGGTAAACTATGCTTACAATGAGCAGTTCTTC. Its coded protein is CSASGLAGVNYAYNEQFF.